These 27 T cell receptor beta chains were sequenced from one sample in a study of early T cells in non-severe SARS-CoV-2 infection. MiXCR was run by TCRdb on the 5' RACE reads, yielding one entry per CDR3 protein. Of roughly 80,000 distinct CDR3 sequences in the sample, around 15% were seen once. Sequencing input: whole blood. The source is an adult who was a healthcare worker with PCR-confirmed SARS-CoV-2 infection or an uninfected control (not recorded which).

This sequence joins TRBV6-4 and TRBJ1-6, with D hard to call. Germline-derived CDR1 and CDR2 are MRHNA and SNTAGT. Trimming left V 6 bases short and J 4 bases short, with 10 bases between. The CDR3 runs to 14 residues. The CDR3 DNA is TGTGCCAGCAGAGGAGGCGGATATAATTCACCCCTCCACTTT. This sequence encodes CASRGGGYNSPLHF.

The chain recombines TRBV4-2 with TRBJ2-1; possibly TRBD1 for D (5 bases). CDR1 and CDR2 from the germline V gene are LGHNA and YNFKEQ. The V end was cut by 4 bases, the J end by 6 bases, with 13 bases between. The CDR3 loop spans 14 amino acids. CDR3 residues: CASSRLGESNEQFF. The CDR3, as DNA: TGTGCCAGCAGCCGCTTAGGGGAAAGCAATGAGCAGTTCTTC.

The J gene is TRBJ1-3, the V gene TRBV7-9; D might be TRBD1 (6 bases). Looked up from germline, CDR1 is SEHNR and CDR2 is FQNEAQ (reference sequence). Trimming stripped 4 bases from V and 0 bases from J, with 13 bases between. The CDR3 sequence is 16 residues long. The CDR3 here is CASSYGQSISGNTIYF. The CDR3, as DNA: TGTGCCAGCAGCTACGGACAGTCCATCTCTGGAAACACCATATATTTT.

This clonotype has just a few counts. The CDR3 loop reads CASRLLAGTHNEQFF. CDR3 DNA: TGTGCAAGTCGCTTACTAGCGGGAACTCACAATGAGCAGTTCTTC. The V call is TRBV12-2, the J call TRBJ2-1; the listed D gene, TRBD2, was not tested against the DNA. TRBV12-2 constitutes a pseudogene. The CDR3 extends over 15 amino acids.

J is TRBJ1-2 and V is TRBV7-2; D is undetermined. The CDR3 covers 16 residues. Germline lookup yields CDR1 SGHTA and CDR2 FQGNSA. V was pared by 1 base and J by 0 bases, with 12 bases between. In nucleotides, the CDR3 is TGTGCCAGCAGCTTAGGGGCAGGAGAAGCTAACTATGGCTACACCTTC. It yields the protein CASSLGAGEANYGYTF.

This clonotype has just a few counts. The chain links TRBV7-9 to TRBJ2-3, with 8 bases matching TRBD2. This CDR3 has 16 residues. Germline V gene sequence: CDR1 SEHNR, CDR2 FQNEAQ (reference sequence). Trimming cost V 5 bases and J 3 bases; bases outside gene matches: 10. This chain's CDR3 is CASSLPTGGHTDTQYF. The DNA of the CDR3 is TGTGCCAGCAGCCTACCGACGGGGGGGCATACAGATACGCAGTATTTT. Full variable domain (outside the CDR3, taken from reference TRBV7-9 and TRBJ2-3): DTGVSQNPRHKITKRGQNVTFRCDPISEHNRLYWYRQTLGQGPEFLTYFQNEAQLEKSRLLSDRFSAERPKGSFSTLEIQRTEQGDSAMYLCASSLPTGGHTDTQYFGPGTRLTVL.

This rearrangement joins TRBV7-2 to TRBJ1-1; 7 positions agree with TRBD1. This CDR3 is built from 12 residues. CDR1 and CDR2 from the germline V gene are SGHTA and FQGNSA. V dropped 0 bases and J dropped 11; count of bases not matched to a gene: 3. The DNA of the CDR3 is TGTGCCAGCAGCTTAGCAGGGGGCCCGGCTTTCTTT. Translated: CASSLAGGPAFF.

This clonotype was seen a handful of times. The rearrangement uses TRBV12-3 or TRBV12-4 and TRBJ2-5, with D unresolved. The V end was cut by 2 bases, the J end by 4 bases, with 11 bases between. The CDR3 covers 14 residues. The DNA of the CDR3 is TGTGCCAGCAGTTTATCGTGGGCTGGAGAGACCCAGTACTTC. Translated: CASSLSWAGETQYF.

This clonotype was seen a handful of times. CDR3 nucleotides: TGTGCCAGCAGTTCCAGACAGGGGAACCAAGAGACCCAGTACTTC. Translating gives CASSSRQGNQETQYF. This chain connects TRBV27 to TRBJ2-5; 8 bases align to TRBD1. Trimming at V came to 4 bases and at J to 0 bases, leaving 4 bases not matched to a gene. CDR1 MNHEY and CDR2 SMNVEV come from the germline V gene (reference sequence). The CDR3 has 15 amino acids.

Details on this clonotype: Likely a read error: the CDR3 ends without its conserved phenylalanine or tryptophan. The chain employs TRBV6-4 and TRBJ1-1; D is undetermined. The V gene lost 2 bases and the J gene lost 1 base, with 5 bases spanning the gap. This CDR3 comprises 13 residues. Germline V CDR1 and CDR2: MRHNA, SNTAGT. The CDR3 here is CASSDRPNTEAFS. CDR3 coding DNA: TGTGCCAGCAGTGACAGACCGAACACTGAAGCTTTCTCT.

This clonotype was picked up a small number of times. V is TRBV7-9 and J is TRBJ1-4, with D perhaps matching TRBD1 (5 bases). CDR1 and CDR2 from the germline V gene are SEHNR and FQNEAQ (reference sequence). The CDR3 is 14 amino acids. With 5 bases removed from V and 7 bases from J, the gap between germline ends came to 14 bases. CDR3 protein: CASSPKGVGEKLFF. CDR3 nucleotide sequence: TGTGCCAGCAGCCCAAAAGGGGTGGGTGAAAAACTGTTTTTT.

This clonotype was observed at least ten times. This chain links TRBV6-2 or TRBV6-3 with TRBJ2-1; 14 bases agree with TRBD2. Germline loops: CDR1 MNHEY, CDR2 SVGEGT. CDR3 length equals 17 residues. The V and J ends lost 7 bases and 8 bases, in that order; junction bases with no gene match: 13. The CDR3 loop reads CASTTARTSGGSDEQFF. In DNA form, the CDR3 reads TGTGCCAGCACCACCGCTAGGACTAGCGGGGGGTCGGATGAGCAGTTCTTC.

This chain joins TRBV29-1 and TRBJ1-1, with TRBD1 as a possible D gene (5 bases). V was pared by 3 bases and J by 5 bases, with 19 bases between. The CDR3 has 15 amino acids. Germline values: CDR1 SQVTM, CDR2 ANQGSEA. In nucleotides, the CDR3 is TGCAGCGTTGATAACATGTGGGGGGGGAGAACTGAAGCTTTCTTT. This codes for CSVDNMWGGRTEAFF.

This clonotype was recorded a few times. The V call is TRBV24-1, the J call TRBJ2-5, with 10 bases aligning to TRBD2. This CDR3 comprises 15 residues. CDR1 KGHDR and CDR2 SFDVKD come from the germline V gene. With V trimmed by 9 bases and J by 3 bases, 9 bases remained unmatched. This chain's CDR3 is CATGRGLAGEETQYF. The CDR3 bases are TGTGCCACCGGCCGAGGGCTAGCGGGAGAAGAGACCCAGTACTTC.

V and J are TRBV2 and TRBJ2-7; TRBD2 matches at 9 bases. The J segment lost 3 bases and the V segment lost 10 bases, leaving 13 bases of the junction unmatched. CDR3 length: 15 amino acids. Per germline, CDR1 SNHLY and CDR2 FYNNEI. CDR3 loop: CAIGAKLAGIYEQYF. The CDR3 bases are TGTGCCATTGGTGCCAAGCTAGCGGGAATCTACGAGCAGTACTTC.

This clonotype was seen ten or more times. The chain uses TRBV3-1 and TRBJ2-2, with a possible D match to TRBD2 (5 bases). With 8 bases removed from V and 2 bases from J, the gap between germline ends came to 15 bases. Germline V CDR1 and CDR2: LGHDT, YNNKEL (reference sequence). There are 15 residues in the CDR3. The CDR3 sequence is CASSRTGINTGELFF. CDR3 nucleotides: TGTGCCAGCTCACGGACGGGAATAAACACCGGGGAGCTGTTTTTT. Drawing the rest from reference TRBV3-1 and TRBJ2-2, the complete variable domain is DTAVSQTPKYLVTQMGNDKSIKCEQNLGHDTMYWYKQDSKKFLKIMFSYNNKELIINETVPNRFSPKSPDKAHLNLHINSLELGDSAVYFCASSRTGINTGELFFGEGSRLTVL.

This clonotype occurred many times. CDR3 protein: CASSATGSGANVLTF. CDR3 nucleotides: TGTGCCAGCAGCGCGACAGGCTCTGGGGCCAACGTCCTGACTTTC. The chain joins TRBV7-9 to TRBJ2-6; D possibly corresponds to TRBD1 (6 bases). The CDR3 has 15 amino acids. V lost 5 bases and J 0 bases, leaving 8 bases between the germline ends. Looked up from germline, CDR1 is SEHNR and CDR2 is FQNEAQ (reference sequence). The whole variable domain, remainder taken from reference TRBV7-9 and TRBJ2-6, is DTGVSQNPRHKITKRGQNVTFRCDPISEHNRLYWYRQTLGQGPEFLTYFQNEAQLEKSRLLSDRFSAERPKGSFSTLEIQRTEQGDSAMYLCASSATGSGANVLTFGAGSRLTVL.

In this sample, this clonotype turned up a few times. V gene TRBV3-1 combines with J gene TRBJ1-4; D is unresolved. Looked up from germline, CDR1 is LGHDT and CDR2 is YNNKEL (reference sequence). The V and J ends lost 4 bases and 9 bases respectively, with 18 bases between them. This CDR3 is built from 15 residues. CDR3: CASSPVLKGMKKLFF. The CDR3 bases are TGTGCCAGCAGCCCTGTTCTTAAGGGAATGAAAAAACTGTTTTTT. The full variable domain, rest sourced from reference TRBV3-1 and TRBJ1-4, is DTAVSQTPKYLVTQMGNDKSIKCEQNLGHDTMYWYKQDSKKFLKIMFSYNNKELIINETVPNRFSPKSPDKAHLNLHINSLELGDSAVYFCASSPVLKGMKKLFFGSGTQLSVL.

This clonotype has just a few counts. This rearrangement joins TRBV5-1 to TRBJ2-7; D possibly uses TRBD1 or TRBD2 (5 bases each). The germline V and J ends were trimmed by 2 bases and 6 bases, with 21 bases remaining between them. The CDR3 spans 16 residues. From germline, CDR1 is SGHRS and CDR2 YFSETQ. Here the CDR3 DNA reads TGCGCCAGCAGCTTAAACGCCGGGCCCACCGGGGCCGAGCAGTACTTC. Translation: CASSLNAGPTGAEQYF. The full variable domain, with the rest looked up from reference TRBV5-1 and TRBJ2-7, is KAGVTQTPRYLIKTRGQQVTLSCSPISGHRSVSWYQQTPGQGLQFLFEYFSETQRNKGNFPGRFSGRQFSNSRSEMNVSTLELGDSALYLCASSLNAGPTGAEQYFGPGTRLTVT.

Ten or more counts support this clonotype. The chain joins TRBV12-3 or TRBV12-4 to TRBJ2-5; tentatively, D is TRBD1 (6 bases). V was clipped by 5 bases and J by 2 bases, with 9 bases between them. The CDR3 contains 13 residues. CDR3 DNA sequence: TGTGCCAGCAGTGCGACAGGTCAAGAGACCCAGTACTTC. Translation gives CASSATGQETQYF.

In the case of this clonotype: One end of the junction does not line up with germline, which may come from a read error. The chain joins TRBV7-7 to TRBJ2-2, with D unclear. The CDR3 has 14 residues. Germline V gene lookup returns CDR1 SSHAT and CDR2 FNYEAQ (reference sequence). CDR3 sequence: CASSLRLNIGELFF. The CDR3, as DNA: TGTGCTAGCAGCTTAAGGCTGAACATCGGGGAGCTGTTTTTT.

The gene calls are TRBV28 and TRBJ1-1; 9 bases are shared with TRBD1. The CDR3 extends over 16 amino acids. The junction had 13 bases not matched to a gene; V was cut back by 7 bases and J by 4 bases. Germline V lookup: CDR1 MDHEN, CDR2 SYDVKM. In DNA form, the CDR3 reads TGTGCCAGCACCGTACCTCGACAGGGGGTTCGCACTGAAGCTTTCTTT. Its protein product is CASTVPRQGVRTEAFF.

This clonotype was counted at least ten times. The rearrangement joins TRBV29-1 to TRBJ1-5; 7 bases map to TRBD1. The ends lost 5 bases at V and 7 bases at J; junction bases unmatched: 5. The CDR3 is 12 residues long. Germline assignment: CDR1 SQVTM and CDR2 ANQGSEA. DNA of the CDR3: TGCAGCGTTCGACAGGGTGTCCAGCCCCAGCATTTT. Amino acids: CSVRQGVQPQHF.

This clonotype has a handful of counts. The chain uses TRBV6-6 and TRBJ1-5; the match to TRBD1 covers 10 bases. Germline CDR1 is MNHNY and CDR2 is SVGAGI (reference sequence). J gave up 3 bases and V 4 bases, and 6 bases lay outside the gene matches. This CDR3 comprises 16 residues. This chain's CDR3 is CASSSGTGAFNQPQHF. The CDR3 DNA reads TGTGCCAGCAGTTCCGGGACAGGGGCCTTCAATCAGCCCCAGCATTTT.

The sample holds a few counts of this clonotype. The chain links TRBV4-2 to TRBJ2-3, with 11 bases matching TRBD2. The CDR3 totals 15 residues. The J segment lost 6 bases and the V segment lost 0 bases, leaving 2 bases of the junction unmatched. Germline V gives CDR1 LGHNA, CDR2 YNFKEQ. In DNA, the CDR3 is TGTGCCAGCAGCCAAGATAGCGGGGGGGTGGATACGCAGTATTTT. Its protein is CASSQDSGGVDTQYF.

In this sample, this clonotype turned up many times. CDR3 residues: CASSLGQGVYEQFF. In DNA, the CDR3 is TGTGCCAGCAGCTTGGGACAGGGAGTATATGAGCAGTTCTTC. The chain has TRBV7-9 and TRBJ2-1, with 9 bases identical to TRBD1. Per germline, CDR1 SEHNR and CDR2 FQNEAQ (reference sequence). The length of the CDR3 is 14 residues. With 3 bases clipped from V and 8 bases from J, the junction kept 5 bases outside the gene matches.

This clonotype was counted between two and nine times. V and J are TRBV9 and TRBJ2-3; 9 bases fit TRBD2. The V gene's germline CDR1 is SGDLS and CDR2 YYNGEE. CDR3 length: 16 amino acids. The trim removed 2 bases at V and 5 bases at J, leaving 9 bases unmatched. CDR3 loop: CASSVRPAGGIDTQYF. The CDR3 DNA sequence: TGTGCCAGCAGCGTGAGACCAGCGGGAGGCATAGATACGCAGTATTTT. The whole variable domain, filled in from reference TRBV9 and TRBJ2-3, reads DSGVTQTPKHLITATGQRVTLRCSPRSGDLSVYWYQQSLDQGLQFLIQYYNGEERAKGNILERFSAQQFPDLHSELNLSSLELGDSALYFCASSVRPAGGIDTQYFGPGTRLTVL.